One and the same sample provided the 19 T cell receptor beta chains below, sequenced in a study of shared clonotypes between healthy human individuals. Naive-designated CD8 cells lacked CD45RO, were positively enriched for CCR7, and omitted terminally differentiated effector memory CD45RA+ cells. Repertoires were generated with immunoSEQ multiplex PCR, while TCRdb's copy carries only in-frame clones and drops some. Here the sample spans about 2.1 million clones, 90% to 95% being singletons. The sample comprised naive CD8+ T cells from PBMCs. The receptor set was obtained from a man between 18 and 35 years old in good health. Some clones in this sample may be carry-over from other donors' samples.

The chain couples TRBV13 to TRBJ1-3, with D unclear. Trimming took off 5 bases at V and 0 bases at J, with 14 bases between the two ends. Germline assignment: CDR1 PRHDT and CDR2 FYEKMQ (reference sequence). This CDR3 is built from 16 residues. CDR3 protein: CASSDRAESSGNTIYF. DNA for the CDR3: TGTGCCAGCAGCGATAGGGCCGAAAGCTCTGGAAACACCATATATTTT.

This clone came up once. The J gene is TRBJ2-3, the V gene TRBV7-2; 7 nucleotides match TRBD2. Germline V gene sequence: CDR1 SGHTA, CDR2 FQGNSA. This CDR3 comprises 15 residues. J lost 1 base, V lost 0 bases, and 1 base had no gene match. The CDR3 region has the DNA TGTGCCAGCAGCTTAGCTCGGGGGGGCACAGATACGCAGTATTTT. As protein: CASSLARGGTDTQYF. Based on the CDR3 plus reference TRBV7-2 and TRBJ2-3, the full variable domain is GAGVSQSPSNKVTEKGKDVELRCDPISGHTALYWYRQSLGQGLEFLIYFQGNSAPDKSGLPSDRFSAERTGGSVSTLTIQRTQQEDSAVYLCASSLARGGTDTQYFGPGTRLTVL.

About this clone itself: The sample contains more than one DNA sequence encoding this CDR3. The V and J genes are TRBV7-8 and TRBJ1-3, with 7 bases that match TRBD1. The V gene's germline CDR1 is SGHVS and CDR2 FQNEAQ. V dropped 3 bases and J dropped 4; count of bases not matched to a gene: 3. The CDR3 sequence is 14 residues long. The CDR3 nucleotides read TGTGCCAGCAGCTTGACAGGGTCAGGAAACACCATATATTTT. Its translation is CASSLTGSGNTIYF. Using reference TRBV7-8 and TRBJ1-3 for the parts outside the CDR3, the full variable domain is GAGVSQSPRYKVAKRGQDVALRCDPISGHVSLFWYQQALGQGPEFLTYFQNEAQLDKSGLPSDRFFAERPEGSVSTLKIQRTQQEDSAVYLCASSLTGSGNTIYFGEGSWLTVV.

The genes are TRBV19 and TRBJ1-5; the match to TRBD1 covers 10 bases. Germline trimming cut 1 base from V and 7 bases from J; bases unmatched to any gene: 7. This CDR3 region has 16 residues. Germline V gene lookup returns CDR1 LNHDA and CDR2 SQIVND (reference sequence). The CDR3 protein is CASSIVFGTGDQPQHF. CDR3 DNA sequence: TGTGCCAGTAGTATAGTATTTGGGACAGGGGACCAGCCCCAGCATTTT.

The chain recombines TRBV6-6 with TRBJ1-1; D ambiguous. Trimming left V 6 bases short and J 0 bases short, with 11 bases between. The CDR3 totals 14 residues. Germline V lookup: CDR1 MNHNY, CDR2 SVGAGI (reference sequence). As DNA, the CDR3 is TGTGCCAGCAGCTGGTTACAGTTGAACACTGAAGCTTTCTTT. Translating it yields CASSWLQLNTEAFF.

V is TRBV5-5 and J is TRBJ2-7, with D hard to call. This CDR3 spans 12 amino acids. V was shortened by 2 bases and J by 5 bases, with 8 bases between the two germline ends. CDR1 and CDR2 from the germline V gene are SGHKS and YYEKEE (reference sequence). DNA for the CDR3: TGTGCCAGCAGCTTACGACTGGACGAGCAGTACTTC. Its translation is CASSLRLDEQYF. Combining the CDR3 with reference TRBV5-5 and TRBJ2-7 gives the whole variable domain DAGVTQSPTHLIKTRGQQVTLRCSPISGHKSVSWYQQVLGQGPQFIFQYYEKEERGRGNFPDRFSARQFPNYSSELNVNALLLGDSALYLCASSLRLDEQYFGPGTRLTVT.

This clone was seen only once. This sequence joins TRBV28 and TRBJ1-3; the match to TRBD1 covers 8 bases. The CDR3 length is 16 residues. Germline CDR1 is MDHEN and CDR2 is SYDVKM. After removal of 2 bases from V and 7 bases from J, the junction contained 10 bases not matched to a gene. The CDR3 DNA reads TGTGCCAGCAGTTTAGCTTACGGGACAGGAGGTAACACCATATATTTT. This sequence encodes CASSLAYGTGGNTIYF. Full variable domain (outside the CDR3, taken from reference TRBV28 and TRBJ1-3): DVKVTQSSRYLVKRTGEKVFLECVQDMDHENMFWYRQDPGLGLRLIYFSYDVKMKEKGDIPEGYSVSREKKERFSLILESASTNQTSMYLCASSLAYGTGGNTIYFGEGSWLTVV.

The CDR3, as DNA: TGTGCCAGCAGTCTCGAGGGACTAGCGGACAACAATGAGCAGTTCTTC. Encoded protein: CASSLEGLADNNEQFF. The rearrangement links TRBV28 to TRBJ2-1; 11 nucleotides match TRBD2. The germline CDR1 and CDR2 sequences are MDHEN and SYDVKM. Trimming took 5 bases from V and 5 from J; bases not matched to a gene: 8. The CDR3 is made up of 16 amino acids. The full variable domain, in which reference TRBV28 and TRBJ2-1 provide the parts outside the CDR3, is DVKVTQSSRYLVKRTGEKVFLECVQDMDHENMFWYRQDPGLGLRLIYFSYDVKMKEKGDIPEGYSVSREKKERFSLILESASTNQTSMYLCASSLEGLADNNEQFFGPGTRLTVL.

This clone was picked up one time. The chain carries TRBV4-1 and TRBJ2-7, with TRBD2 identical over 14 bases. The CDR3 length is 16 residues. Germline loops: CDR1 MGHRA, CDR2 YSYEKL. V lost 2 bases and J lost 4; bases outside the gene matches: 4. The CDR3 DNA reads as TGCGCCAGCAGCCAACCGGGACTAGCGGGAGTATACGAGCAGTACTTC. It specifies CASSQPGLAGVYEQYF.

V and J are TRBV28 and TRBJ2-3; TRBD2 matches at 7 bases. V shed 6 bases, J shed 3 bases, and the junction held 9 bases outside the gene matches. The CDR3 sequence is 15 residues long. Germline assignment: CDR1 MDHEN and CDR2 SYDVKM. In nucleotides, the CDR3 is TGTGCCAGCAGCTCCGGACTAGGTACGACAGATACGCAGTATTTT. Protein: CASSSGLGTTDTQYF.

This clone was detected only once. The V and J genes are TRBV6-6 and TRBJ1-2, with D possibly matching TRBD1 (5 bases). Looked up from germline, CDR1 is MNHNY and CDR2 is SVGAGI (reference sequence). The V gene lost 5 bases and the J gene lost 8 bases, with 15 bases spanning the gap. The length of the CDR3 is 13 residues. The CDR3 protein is CASSPRQWWGYTF. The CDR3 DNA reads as TGTGCCAGCAGTCCTAGACAGTGGTGGGGCTACACCTTC.

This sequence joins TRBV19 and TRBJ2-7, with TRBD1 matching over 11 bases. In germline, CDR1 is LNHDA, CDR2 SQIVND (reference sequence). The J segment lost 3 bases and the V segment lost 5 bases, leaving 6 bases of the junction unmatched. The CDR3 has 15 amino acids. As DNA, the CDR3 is TGTGCCAGTAGTGAGGACAGGGGGCTAATCTACGAGCAGTACTTC. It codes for CASSEDRGLIYEQYF.

This chain's CDR3 is CASRPRTSGNYNEQFF. For the CDR3, the DNA is TGTGCCAGCAGACCCAGGACTAGCGGTAACTACAATGAGCAGTTCTTC. V usage is TRBV7-9 and J usage is TRBJ2-1; 10 bases fit TRBD2. J gave up 3 bases and V 6 bases, and 8 bases lay outside the gene matches. Per the germline V gene, CDR1 is SEHNR and CDR2 is FQNEAQ (reference sequence). This CDR3 is built from 16 residues. Full variable domain (rest looked up from reference TRBV7-9 and TRBJ2-1): DTGVSQNPRHKITKRGQNVTFRCDPISEHNRLYWYRQTLGQGPEFLTYFQNEAQLEKSRLLSDRFSAERPKGSFSTLEIQRTEQGDSAMYLCASRPRTSGNYNEQFFGPGTRLTVL.

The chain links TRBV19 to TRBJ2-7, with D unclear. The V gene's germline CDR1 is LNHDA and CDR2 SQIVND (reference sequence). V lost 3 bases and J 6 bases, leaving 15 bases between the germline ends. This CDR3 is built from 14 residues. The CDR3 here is CASSMQVGPAEQYF. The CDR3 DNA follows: TGTGCCAGTAGTATGCAGGTAGGACCCGCCGAGCAGTACTTC.

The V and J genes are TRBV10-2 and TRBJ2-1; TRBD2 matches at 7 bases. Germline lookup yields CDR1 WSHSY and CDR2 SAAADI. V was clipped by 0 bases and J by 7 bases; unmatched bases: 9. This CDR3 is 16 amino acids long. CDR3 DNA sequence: TGCGCCAGCAGTGAGTCGGAGGGAGGGCAGGAGAATGAGCAGTTCTTC. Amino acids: CASSESEGGQENEQFF.

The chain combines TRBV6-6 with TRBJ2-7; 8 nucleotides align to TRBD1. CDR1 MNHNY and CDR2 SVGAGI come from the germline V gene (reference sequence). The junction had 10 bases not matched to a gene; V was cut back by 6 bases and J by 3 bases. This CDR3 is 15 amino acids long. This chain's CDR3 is CASRTGGWQDYEQYF. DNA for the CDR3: TGTGCCAGCAGAACAGGGGGATGGCAGGACTACGAGCAGTACTTC.

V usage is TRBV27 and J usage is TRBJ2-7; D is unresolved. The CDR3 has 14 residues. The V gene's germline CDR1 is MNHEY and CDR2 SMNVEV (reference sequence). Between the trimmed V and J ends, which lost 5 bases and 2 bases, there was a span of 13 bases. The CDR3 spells CASSPLPGPYEQYF. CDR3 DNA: TGTGCCAGCAGTCCACTCCCCGGGCCCTACGAGCAGTACTTC.

The CDR3 reads CASSPSPRLADTQYF. CDR3 DNA sequence: TGTGCCAGCAGTCCCTCCCCCCGACTCGCTGATACGCAGTATTTT. The chain uses TRBV27 and TRBJ2-3; D not resolved. Germline assignment: CDR1 MNHEY and CDR2 SMNVEV (reference sequence). The germline V and J ends were trimmed by 5 bases and 6 bases, with 18 bases remaining between them. This CDR3 is 15 amino acids long.

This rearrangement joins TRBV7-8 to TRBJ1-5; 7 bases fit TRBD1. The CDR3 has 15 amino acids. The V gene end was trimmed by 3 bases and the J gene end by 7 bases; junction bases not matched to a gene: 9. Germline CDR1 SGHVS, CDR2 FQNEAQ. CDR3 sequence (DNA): TGTGCCAGCAGCTTCGACAGGGTTTTATTCCAGCCCCAGCATTTT. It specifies CASSFDRVLFQPQHF.